The present T cell receptor (beta chain) was sequenced within a study of cytomegalovirus exposure and HLA in healthy donors. There are a few counts of this clone. The CDR3 contains 19 residues. The V gene end was trimmed by 1 base and the J gene end by 10 bases; junction bases not matched to a gene: 18. CDR1 is SGHVS, CDR2 FQNEAQ, per germline. Researchers ran the PCR with 60 Vbeta and 13 Jbeta primers. Sequencing used immunoSEQ multiplex PCR; TCRdb keeps in-frame clones, though not all of them. The repertoire holds fewer than 65,000 clones, with approximately 70% as singletons. The chain combines TRBV7-8 with TRBJ2-1; 11 bases fit TRBD2. This receptor was identified in a man aged 45 to 65 in good health and CMV-seronegative. Sequences were obtained from PBMCs. The CDR3 is CASSLEAFGLAGSLGEQFF. DNA of the CDR3: TGTGCCAGCAGCTTAGAGGCCTTTGGACTAGCGGGCTCCCTTGGGGAGCAGTTCTTC.